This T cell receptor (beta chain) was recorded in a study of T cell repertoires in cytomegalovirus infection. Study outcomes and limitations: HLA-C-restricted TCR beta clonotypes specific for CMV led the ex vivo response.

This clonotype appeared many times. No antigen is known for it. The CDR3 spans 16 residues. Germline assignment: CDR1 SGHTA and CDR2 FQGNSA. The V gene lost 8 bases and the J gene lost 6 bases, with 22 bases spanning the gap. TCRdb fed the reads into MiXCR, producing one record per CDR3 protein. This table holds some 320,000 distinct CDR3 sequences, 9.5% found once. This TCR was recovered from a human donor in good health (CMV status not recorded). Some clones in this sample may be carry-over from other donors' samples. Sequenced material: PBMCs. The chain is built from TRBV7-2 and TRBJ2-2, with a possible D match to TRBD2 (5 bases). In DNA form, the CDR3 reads TGTGCCAGCTGGACCGGGCGGACGGACTTGGCCGGGGAGCTGTTTTTT. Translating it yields CASWTGRTDLAGELFF.